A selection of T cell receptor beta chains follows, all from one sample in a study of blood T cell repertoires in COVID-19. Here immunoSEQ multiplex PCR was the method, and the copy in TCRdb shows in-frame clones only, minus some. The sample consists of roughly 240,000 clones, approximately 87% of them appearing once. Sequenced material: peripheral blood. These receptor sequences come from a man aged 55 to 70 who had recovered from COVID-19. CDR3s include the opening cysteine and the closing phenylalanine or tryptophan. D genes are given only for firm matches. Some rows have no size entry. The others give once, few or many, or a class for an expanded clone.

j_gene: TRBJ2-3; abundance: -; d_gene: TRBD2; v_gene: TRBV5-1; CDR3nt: TGCGCCAGCAGCTTGGCCGGGGCGGGAGTAGGGACAGATACGCAGTATTTT; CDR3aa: CASSLAGAGVGTDTQYF
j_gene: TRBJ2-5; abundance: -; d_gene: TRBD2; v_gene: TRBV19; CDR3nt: TGTGCCAGTAGTTCGAAGGTGGCGGGGGGCCAAGAGACCCAGTACTTC; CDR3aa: CASSSKVAGGQETQYF
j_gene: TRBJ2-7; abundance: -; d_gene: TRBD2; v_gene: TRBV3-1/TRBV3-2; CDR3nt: TGTGCCAGCAGCCCGATAGCGGGAGGGGGCTACGAGCAGTACTTC; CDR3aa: CASSPIAGGGYEQYF
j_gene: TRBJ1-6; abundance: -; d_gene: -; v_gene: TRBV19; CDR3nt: TGTGCCAGTAGTCAACCCCAGGGGAATCATTCACCCCTCCACTTT; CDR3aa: CASSQPQGNHSPLHF
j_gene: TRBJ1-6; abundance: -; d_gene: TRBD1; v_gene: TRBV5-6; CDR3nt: TGTGCCAGCAGCGGGGTGCAGGGGGCACAGTCACCCCTCCACTTT; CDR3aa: CASSGVQGAQSPLHF
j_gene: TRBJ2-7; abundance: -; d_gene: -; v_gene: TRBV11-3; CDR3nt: TGTGCCAGCAGCAAGACAGGTTACGAGCAGTACTTC; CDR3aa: CASSKTGYEQYF
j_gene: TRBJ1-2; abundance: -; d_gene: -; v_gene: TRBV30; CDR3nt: TGTGCCTGGGACAGGAACTATGGCTACACCTTC; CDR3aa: CAWDRNYGYTF
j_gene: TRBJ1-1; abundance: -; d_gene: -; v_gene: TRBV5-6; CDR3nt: TGTGCCAGCAGCCCAGGGGATAACACTGAAGCTTTCTTT; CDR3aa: CASSPGDNTEAFF
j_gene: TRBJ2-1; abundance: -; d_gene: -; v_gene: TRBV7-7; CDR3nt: TGTGCCAGCAGCCTTGGGACTGATCAACTCAATGAGCAGTTCTTC; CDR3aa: CASSLGTDQLNEQFF
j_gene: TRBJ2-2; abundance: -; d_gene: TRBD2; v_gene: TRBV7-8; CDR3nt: TGTGCCAGCAGCTTAGTAGGGGTAGCGGGGGGCCGCCCCACCACCGGGGAGCTGTTTTTT; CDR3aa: CASSLVGVAGGRPTTGELFF
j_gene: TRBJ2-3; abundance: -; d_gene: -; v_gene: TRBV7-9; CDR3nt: TGTGCCAGCAGCCCACCCGGTCAGCGGGCCAACACAGATACGCAGTATTTT; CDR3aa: CASSPPGQRANTDTQYF
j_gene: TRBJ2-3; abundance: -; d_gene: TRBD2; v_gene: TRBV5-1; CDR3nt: TGCGCCAGCAGCTTGGTATATCGGGCGGGGGGGTTATCAGATACGCAGTATTTT; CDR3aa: CASSLVYRAGGLSDTQYF
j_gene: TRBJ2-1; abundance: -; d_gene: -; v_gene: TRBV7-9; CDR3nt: TGTGCCAGCAGCTTAGAGGGGGGGCCCAACAATGAGCAGTTCTTC; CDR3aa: CASSLEGGPNNEQFF
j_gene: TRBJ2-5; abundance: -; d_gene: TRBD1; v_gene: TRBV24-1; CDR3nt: TGTGCCACCAGCGACCGGGACAGGGGGTGGGAGACCCAGTACTTC; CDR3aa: CATSDRDRGWETQYF
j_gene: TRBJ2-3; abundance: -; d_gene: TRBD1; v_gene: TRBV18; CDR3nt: TGTGCCAGCTCGCCTATGATGGGACAGGTGGCAGATACGCAGTATTTT; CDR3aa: CASSPMMGQVADTQYF
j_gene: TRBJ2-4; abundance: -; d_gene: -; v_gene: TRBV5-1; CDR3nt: TGCGCCAGCAGCTTGGATGCCACGGGGAGCATTCAGTACTTC; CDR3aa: CASSLDATGSIQYF
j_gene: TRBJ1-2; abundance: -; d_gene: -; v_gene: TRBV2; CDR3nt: TGTGCCAGCAGTGCAGAGGCAGGGGCGAAGTATGGCTACACCTTC; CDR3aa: CASSAEAGAKYGYTF
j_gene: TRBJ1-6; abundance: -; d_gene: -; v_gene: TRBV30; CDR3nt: TGTGCCTGGAGTGGAGGGCGTTTCTCCTATAATTCACCCCTCCACTTT; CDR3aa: CAWSGGRFSYNSPLHF
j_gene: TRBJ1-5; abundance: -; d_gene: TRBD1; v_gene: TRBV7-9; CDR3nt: TGTGCCAGCAGCTTAGGGGGACAGGGGTTTCGCGGTCAGCCCCAGCATTTT; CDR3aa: CASSLGGQGFRGQPQHF
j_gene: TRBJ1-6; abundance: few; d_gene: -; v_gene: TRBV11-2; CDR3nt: TGTGCCAGCAGCTCCCCGCAGGGGTATAATTCACCCCTCCACTTT; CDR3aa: CASSSPQGYNSPLHF
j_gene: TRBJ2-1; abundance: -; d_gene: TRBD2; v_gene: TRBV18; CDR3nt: TGTGCCAGCTCACTAGGGGGACTAGCGCATCGCTACAATGAGCAGTTCTTC; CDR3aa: CASSLGGLAHRYNEQFF
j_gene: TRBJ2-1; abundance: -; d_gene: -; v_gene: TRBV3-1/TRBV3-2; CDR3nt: TGTGCCAGCAGCCAGGCCGGAGGGAGAGGGAATGAGCAGTTCTTC; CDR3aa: CASSQAGGRGNEQFF
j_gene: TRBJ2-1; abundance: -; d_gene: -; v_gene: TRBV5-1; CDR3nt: TGCGCCAGCAGCGTAAAATCGGGTTACAATGAGCAGTTCTTC; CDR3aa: CASSVKSGYNEQFF
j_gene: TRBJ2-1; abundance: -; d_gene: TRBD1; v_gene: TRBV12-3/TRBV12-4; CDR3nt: TGTGCCAGCAGTTTAGGGACAGGGATAAAGCAGTTCTTC; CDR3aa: CASSLGTGIKQFF
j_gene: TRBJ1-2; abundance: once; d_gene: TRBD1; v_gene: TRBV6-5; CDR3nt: TGTGCCAGCAGGCCGGGACAGGGGTCTTATGGCTACACCTTC; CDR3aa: CASRPGQGSYGYTF
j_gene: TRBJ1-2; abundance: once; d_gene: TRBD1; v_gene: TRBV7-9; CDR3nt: TGTGCCAGCAGCTTAGGGGCCGGGACAGGGGTAAAGGGCTACACCTTC; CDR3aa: CASSLGAGTGVKGYTF
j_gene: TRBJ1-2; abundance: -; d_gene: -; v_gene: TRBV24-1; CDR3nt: TGTGCCACCAGTGAGTCCGGGAGAGACTATGGCTACACCTTC; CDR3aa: CATSESGRDYGYTF
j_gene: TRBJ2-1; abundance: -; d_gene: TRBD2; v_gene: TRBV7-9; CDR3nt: TGTGCCAGCAGCGATAGCGGGGGTCATGAGCAGTTCTTC; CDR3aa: CASSDSGGHEQFF
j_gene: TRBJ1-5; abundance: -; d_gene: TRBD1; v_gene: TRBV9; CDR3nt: TGTGCCAGCAGCGCCACAGGGGGGCTTCAGCCCCAGCATTTT; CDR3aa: CASSATGGLQPQHF
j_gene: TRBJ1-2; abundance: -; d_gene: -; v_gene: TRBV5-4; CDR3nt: TGTGCCAGCAGCTTGGGTACGAGATCTAACTATGGCTACACCTTC; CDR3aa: CASSLGTRSNYGYTF
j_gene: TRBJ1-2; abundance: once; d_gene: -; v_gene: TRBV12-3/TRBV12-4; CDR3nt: TGTGCCAGCAGTTTCGGGCAGGGCGTCAGCTACACCTTC; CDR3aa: CASSFGQGVSYTF
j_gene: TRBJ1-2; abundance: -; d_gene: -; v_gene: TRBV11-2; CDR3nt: TGTGCCAGCAGCTTAGAGCGGGGGGCAGGCTATGGCTACACCTTC; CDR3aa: CASSLERGAGYGYTF
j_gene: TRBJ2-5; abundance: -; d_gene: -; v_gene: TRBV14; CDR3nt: TGTGCCAGCAGCCCCTCGAGCGTAGAGACCCAGTACTTC; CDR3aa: CASSPSSVETQYF
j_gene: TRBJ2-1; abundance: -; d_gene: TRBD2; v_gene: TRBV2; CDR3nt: TGTGCCAGCACCCAGATGCCCAGGGGACTAGCGGTCGGGAGCTCCTACAATGAGCAGTTCTTC; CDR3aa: CASTQMPRGLAVGSSYNEQFF
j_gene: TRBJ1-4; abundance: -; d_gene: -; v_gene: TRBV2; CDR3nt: TGTGCCAGCGCAGCGGACGGAGGAGAAAAACTGTTTTTT; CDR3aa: CASAADGGEKLFF
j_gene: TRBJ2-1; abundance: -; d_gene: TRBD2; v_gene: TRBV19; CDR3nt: TGTGCCAGTAGTCCCGGAAGGAGGGCGGGAGAGGGTGAGCAGTTCTTC; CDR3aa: CASSPGRRAGEGEQFF
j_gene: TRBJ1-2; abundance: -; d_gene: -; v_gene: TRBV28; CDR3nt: TGTGCCAGCAGTTCCAACACCTATGGCTACACCTTC; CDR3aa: CASSSNTYGYTF
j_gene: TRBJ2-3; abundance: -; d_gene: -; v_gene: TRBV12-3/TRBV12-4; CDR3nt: TGTGCCAGCAGTTTAGCCGGGGATACGCAGTATTTT; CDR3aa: CASSLAGDTQYF
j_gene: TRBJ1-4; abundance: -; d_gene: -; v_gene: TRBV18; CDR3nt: TGTGCCAGCTCACCACCCGCAGGGTATAATGAAAAACTGTTTTTT; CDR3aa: CASSPPAGYNEKLFF
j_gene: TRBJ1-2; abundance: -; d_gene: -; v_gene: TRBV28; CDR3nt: TGTGCCAGCATGGCGGCACCTAACTATGGCTACACCTTC; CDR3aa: CASMAAPNYGYTF
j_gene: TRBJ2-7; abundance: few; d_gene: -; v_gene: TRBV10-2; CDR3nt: TGCGCCAGCCTGTCGTCCTACGAGCAGTACTTC; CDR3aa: CASLSSYEQYF
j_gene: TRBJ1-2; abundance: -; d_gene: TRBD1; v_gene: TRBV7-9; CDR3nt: TGTGCCAGCAGCTTAGCGGGGACAGGGAGTAACTATGGCTACACCTTC; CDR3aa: CASSLAGTGSNYGYTF
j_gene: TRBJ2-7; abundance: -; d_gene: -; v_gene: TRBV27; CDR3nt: TGTGCCAGCAGTCACCACAGGGATTGGTCCTACGAGCAGTACTTC; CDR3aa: CASSHHRDWSYEQYF
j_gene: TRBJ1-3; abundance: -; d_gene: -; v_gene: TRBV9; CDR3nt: TGTGCCAGCAGCGTAGATCACTCTGGAAACACCATATATTTT; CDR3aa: CASSVDHSGNTIYF
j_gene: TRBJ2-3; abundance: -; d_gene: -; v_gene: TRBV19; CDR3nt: TGTGCCAGTACCATCGGGGTGGGCACAGATACGCAGTATTTT; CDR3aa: CASTIGVGTDTQYF
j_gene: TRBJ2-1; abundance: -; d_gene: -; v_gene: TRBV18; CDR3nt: TGTGCCAGCTCACCGGGCGGGGCCTCCTACAATGAGCAGTTCTTC; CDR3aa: CASSPGGASYNEQFF
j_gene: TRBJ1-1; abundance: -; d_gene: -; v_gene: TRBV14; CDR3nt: TGTGCCAGCAGCCAATACTTAACAGTGAACACTGAAGCTTTCTTT; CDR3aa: CASSQYLTVNTEAFF
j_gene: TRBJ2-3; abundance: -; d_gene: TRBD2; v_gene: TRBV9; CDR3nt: TGTGCCAGCAGCGTAACTAGCGGGGCTTATACGCAGTATTTT; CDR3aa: CASSVTSGAYTQYF
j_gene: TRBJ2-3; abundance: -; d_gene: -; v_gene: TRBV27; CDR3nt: TGTGCCAGCAGTTCCAATACCGGGAGAGGGGCAGATACGCAGTATTTT; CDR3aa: CASSSNTGRGADTQYF
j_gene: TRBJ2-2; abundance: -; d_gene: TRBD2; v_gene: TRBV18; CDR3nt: TGTGCCAGCTCACAGAGCGGGGGAAACACCGGGGAGCTGTTTTTT; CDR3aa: CASSQSGGNTGELFF
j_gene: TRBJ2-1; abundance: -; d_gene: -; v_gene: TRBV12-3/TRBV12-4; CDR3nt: TGTGCCAGCAGTATACTACAGGGACATGAGCAGTTCTTC; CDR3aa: CASSILQGHEQFF
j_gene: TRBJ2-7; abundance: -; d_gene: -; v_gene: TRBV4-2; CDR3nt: TGTGCCAGCAGCCAAGATTTGAGACAGGCCGGAAGAAACGAGCAGTACTTC; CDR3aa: CASSQDLRQAGRNEQYF
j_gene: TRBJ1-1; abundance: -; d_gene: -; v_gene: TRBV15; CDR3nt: TGTGCCACCAGCAAACCTCCTCTAGGACTCCCCGGGGAAACTGAAGCTTTCTTT; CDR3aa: CATSKPPLGLPGETEAFF